The source of this TCR beta chain is a study of blood T cell repertoires in COVID-19. Study context: Collection of acute and convalescent COVID-19 samples took place in the United States, Italy and Spain. In each case, the material was cDNA or gDNA derived from T cells, B-cell-depleted T cells, or PBMCs.

Seattle's enrolled individuals joined amid active infection and were then monitored longitudinally. The authors' processing: Estimated nucleated cell counts came from reference gene primer amplification. Assay: immunoSEQ multiplex PCR; the TCRdb copy retains only in-frame clones and omits some. D and trimming come from the DNA, and the V and J calls and clone size come from that table. This table has around 180,000 clones, about 81% appearing once. The CDR3 consists of 16 residues. Germline lookup yields CDR1 SGHNT and CDR2 YYREEE (reference sequence). The V gene lost 1 base and the J gene lost 1 base, with 14 bases spanning the gap. A few counts support this clone.

The TCR sequence derives from a woman of 80 years or more with COVID-19, enrolled during active disease. This rearrangement joins TRBV5-4 to TRBJ1-1, with a possible D match to TRBD1 (5 bases). The sample comprised peripheral blood. The CDR3: CASSLTGGVWNTEAFF. In nucleotides, the CDR3 is TGTGCCAGCAGCTTGACCGGGGGGGTCTGGAACACTGAAGCTTTCTTT. Based on the CDR3 plus reference TRBV5-4 and TRBJ1-1, the full variable domain is ETGVTQSPTHLIKTRGQQVTLRCSSQSGHNTVSWYQQALGQGPQFIFQYYREEENGRGNFPPRFSGLQFPNYSSELNVNALELDDSALYLCASSLTGGVWNTEAFFGQGTRLTVV.